This T cell receptor (beta chain) was obtained from a study of cytomegalovirus exposure and HLA in healthy donors. Overall study results and limits: A later analysis showed that HLA-associated TCR beta chains had undergone more clonal expansion than equally common others. A later analysis by the authors found several of the most significant clusters apparently linked to common viral pathogens.

The germline V gene encodes CDR1 MDHEN and CDR2 SYDVKM. V shed 2 bases and J shed 8 bases, with 12 bases lying between them. There are 13 residues in the CDR3. Vbeta (60) and Jbeta (13) primers were used in the PCR. TCRdb's table, derived via immunoSEQ multiplex PCR, lists solely in-frame clones and lacks some. The table includes some 150,000 clones, 80% detected once. Remarks on this clone: Its antigen is not known.

This TCR derives from a male donor in good health and CMV-seronegative. The sequenced material came from PBMCs. The chain links TRBV28 to TRBJ1-2; D gene ambiguous. Here the CDR3 reads CASSLGRESGYTF. The CDR3 nucleotides read TGTGCCAGCAGTTTAGGTAGGGAGTCCGGCTACACCTTC.